The clone carrying this TCR beta chain has more than one count but fewer than ten. The data stem from a study of identical twins. CDR1 and CDR2 from the germline V gene are DFQATT and SNEGSKA (reference sequence). The CDR3 length is 13 residues. V lost 6 bases and J lost 4, with 15 bases in between. TCRdb used MiXCR to reprocess the 5' RACE reads, holding one entry per CDR3 protein. This sample has about 900,000 distinct CDR3 sequences; 12% occur once, and the top ten carry 1.5% to 2%. These records were also assigned to another study, of yellow fever vaccine responses in identical twins.

The source is a woman between 18 and 29 years old in good health. The rearrangement links TRBV20-1 to TRBJ2-5, with a weak D call TRBD2 (6 bases). Sequencing was carried out using PBMCs. CDR3 protein: CSAWSGDRETQYF. CDR3 DNA sequence: TGCAGTGCCTGGTCGGGGGATCGAGAGACCCAGTACTTC.